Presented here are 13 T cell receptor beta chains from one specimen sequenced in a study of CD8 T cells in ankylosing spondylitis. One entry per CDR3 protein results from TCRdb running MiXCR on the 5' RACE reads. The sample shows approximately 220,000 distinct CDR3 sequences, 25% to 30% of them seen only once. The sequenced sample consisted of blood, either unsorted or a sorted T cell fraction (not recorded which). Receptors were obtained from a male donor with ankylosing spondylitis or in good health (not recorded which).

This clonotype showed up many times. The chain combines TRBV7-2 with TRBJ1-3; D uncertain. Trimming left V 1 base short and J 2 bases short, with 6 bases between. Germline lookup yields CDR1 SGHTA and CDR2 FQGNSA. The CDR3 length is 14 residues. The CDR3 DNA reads TGTGCCAGCAGCTTAGTCGGGCCTGGAAACACCATATATTTT. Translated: CASSLVGPGNTIYF.

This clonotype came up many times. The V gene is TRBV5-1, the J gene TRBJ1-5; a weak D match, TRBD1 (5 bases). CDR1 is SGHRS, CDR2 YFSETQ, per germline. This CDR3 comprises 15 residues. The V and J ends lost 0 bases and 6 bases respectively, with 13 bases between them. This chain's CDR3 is CASSLDSGTGQPQHF. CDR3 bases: TGCGCCAGCAGCTTGGATTCCGGGACGGGTCAGCCCCAGCATTTT.

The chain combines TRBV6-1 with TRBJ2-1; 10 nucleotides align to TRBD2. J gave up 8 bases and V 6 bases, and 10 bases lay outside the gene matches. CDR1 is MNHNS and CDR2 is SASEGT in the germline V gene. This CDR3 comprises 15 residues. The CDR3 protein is CASSDPPSGSDEQFF. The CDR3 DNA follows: TGTGCCAGCAGCGACCCCCCTAGCGGGAGTGATGAGCAGTTCTTC.

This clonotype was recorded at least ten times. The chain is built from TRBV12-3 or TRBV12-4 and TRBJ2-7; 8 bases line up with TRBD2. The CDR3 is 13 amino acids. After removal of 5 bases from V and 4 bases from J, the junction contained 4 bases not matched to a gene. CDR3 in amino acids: CASSRLATYEQYF. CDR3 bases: TGTGCCAGCAGTCGACTAGCGACGTACGAGCAGTACTTC.

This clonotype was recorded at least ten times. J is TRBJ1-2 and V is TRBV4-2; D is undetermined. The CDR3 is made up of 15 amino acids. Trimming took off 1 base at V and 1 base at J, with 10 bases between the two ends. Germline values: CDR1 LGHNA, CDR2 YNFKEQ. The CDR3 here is CASSQGSGDNYGYTF. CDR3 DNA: TGTGCCAGCAGCCAAGGCTCTGGGGATAACTATGGCTACACCTTC.

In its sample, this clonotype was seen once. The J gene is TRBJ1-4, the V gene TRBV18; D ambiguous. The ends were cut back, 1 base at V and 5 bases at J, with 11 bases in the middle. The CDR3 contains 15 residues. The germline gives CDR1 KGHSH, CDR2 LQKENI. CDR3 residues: CASSPRAGSNEKLFF. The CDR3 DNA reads TGTGCCAGCTCACCACGGGCGGGGTCCAATGAAAAACTGTTTTTT.

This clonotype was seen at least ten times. This CDR3 is CASSGGREQFF. The CDR3, as DNA: TGTGCCAGCAGCGGGGGGAGGGAGCAGTTCTTC. The chain employs TRBV7-9 and TRBJ2-1, with a possible D match to TRBD2 (6 bases). Germline CDR1 is SEHNR and CDR2 is FQNEAQ (reference sequence). CDR3 length: 11 residues. Deletions cut 5 bases from V and 10 bases from J, with 9 bases between.

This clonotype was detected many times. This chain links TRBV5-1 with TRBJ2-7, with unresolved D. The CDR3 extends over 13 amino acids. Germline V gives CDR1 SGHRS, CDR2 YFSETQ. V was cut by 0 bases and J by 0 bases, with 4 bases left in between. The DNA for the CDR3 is TGCGCCAGCAGCTTGGAAGGCTCCTACGAGCAGTACTTC. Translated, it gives CASSLEGSYEQYF.

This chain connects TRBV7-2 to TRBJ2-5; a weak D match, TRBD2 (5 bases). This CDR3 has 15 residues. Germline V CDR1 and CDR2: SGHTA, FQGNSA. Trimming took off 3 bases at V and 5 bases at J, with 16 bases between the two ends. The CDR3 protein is CASSFRLPLPETQYF. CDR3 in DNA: TGTGCCAGCAGCTTCCGACTACCCCTTCCGGAGACCCAGTACTTC.

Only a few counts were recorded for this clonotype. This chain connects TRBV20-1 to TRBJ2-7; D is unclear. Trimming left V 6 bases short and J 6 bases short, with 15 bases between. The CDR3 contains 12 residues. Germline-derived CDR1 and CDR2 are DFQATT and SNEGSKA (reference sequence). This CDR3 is CSASLGGVEQYF. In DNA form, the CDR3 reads TGCAGTGCCTCCCTAGGCGGCGTCGAGCAGTACTTC.

Written as DNA, the CDR3 is TGCGCCAGTCAGACAGCGCGAGGCACCGGGGAGCTGTTTTTT. Its protein product is CASQTARGTGELFF. The chain carries TRBV5-1 and TRBJ2-2; D might be TRBD1 (5 bases). The CDR3 is made up of 14 amino acids. Germline CDR1 and CDR2: SGHRS and YFSETQ. V dropped 8 bases and J dropped 4 bases, with 15 bases sitting between them. The full variable domain, in which reference TRBV5-1 and TRBJ2-2 provide the parts outside the CDR3, is KAGVTQTPRYLIKTRGQQVTLSCSPISGHRSVSWYQQTPGQGLQFLFEYFSETQRNKGNFPGRFSGRQFSNSRSEMNVSTLELGDSALYLCASQTARGTGELFFGEGSRLTVL.

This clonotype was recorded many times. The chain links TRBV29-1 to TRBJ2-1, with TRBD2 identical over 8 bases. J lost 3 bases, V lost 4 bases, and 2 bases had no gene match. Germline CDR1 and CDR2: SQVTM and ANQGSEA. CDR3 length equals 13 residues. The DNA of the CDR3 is TGCAGCGTTGGACTAGCGAGCTACAATGAGCAGTTCTTC. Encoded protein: CSVGLASYNEQFF.

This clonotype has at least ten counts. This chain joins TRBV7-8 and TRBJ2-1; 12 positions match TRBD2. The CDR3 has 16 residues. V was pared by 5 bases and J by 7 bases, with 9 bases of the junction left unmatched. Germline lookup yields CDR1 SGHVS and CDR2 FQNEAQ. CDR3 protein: CASSTRLAGEGNEQFF. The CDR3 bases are TGTGCCAGCAGCACCAGACTAGCGGGAGAAGGGAATGAGCAGTTCTTC.